Sequencing of this T cell receptor (beta chain) was carried out in a study of T cell responses to AZD1222 COVID-19 vaccine. Clones were read by immunoSEQ multiplex PCR, and TCRdb kept only the in-frame ones, dropping some. Of about 150,000 clones in the sample, about 91% are singletons; the top ten hold about 3.4%. V was shortened by 3 bases and J by 4 bases, with 8 bases between the two germline ends. This CDR3 is built from 13 residues. Germline assignment: CDR1 LNHNV and CDR2 YYDKDF (reference sequence). The material was peripheral blood, obtained on day 0 of MenACWY control vaccination. This sequence joins TRBV15 and TRBJ2-3, with D perhaps being TRBD1 or TRBD2 (6 bases each). This TCR derives from an adult in good health. CDR3 nucleotide sequence: TGTGCCACCAGCAGCGGGGGCGCAGATACGCAGTATTTT. Amino acids: CATSSGGADTQYF.